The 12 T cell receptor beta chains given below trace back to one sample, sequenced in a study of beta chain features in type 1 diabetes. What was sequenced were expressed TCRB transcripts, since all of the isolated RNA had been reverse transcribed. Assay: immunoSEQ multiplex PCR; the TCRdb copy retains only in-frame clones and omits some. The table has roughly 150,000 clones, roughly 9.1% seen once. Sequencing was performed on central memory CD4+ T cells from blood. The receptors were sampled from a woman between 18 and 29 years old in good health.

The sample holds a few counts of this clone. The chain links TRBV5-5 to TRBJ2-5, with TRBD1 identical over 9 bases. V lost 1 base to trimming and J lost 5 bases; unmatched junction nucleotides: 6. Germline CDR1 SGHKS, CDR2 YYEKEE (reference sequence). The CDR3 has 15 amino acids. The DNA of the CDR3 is TGTGCCAGCAGCTTGAACAGGGGGCTGCTGGAGACCCAGTACTTC. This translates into CASSLNRGLLETQYF.

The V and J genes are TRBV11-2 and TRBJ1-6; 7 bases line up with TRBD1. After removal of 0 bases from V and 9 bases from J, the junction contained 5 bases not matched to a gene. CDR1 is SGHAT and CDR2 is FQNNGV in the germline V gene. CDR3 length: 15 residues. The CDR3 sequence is CASSLEGQLSSPLHF. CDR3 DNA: TGTGCCAGCAGCTTAGAGGGACAGTTGTCTTCACCCCTCCACTTT. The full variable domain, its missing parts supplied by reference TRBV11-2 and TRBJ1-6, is EAGVAQSPRYKIIEKRQSVAFWCNPISGHATLYWYQQILGQGPKLLIQFQNNGVVDDSQLPKDRFSAERLKGVDSTLKIQPAKLEDSAVYLCASSLEGQLSSPLHFGNGTRLTVT.

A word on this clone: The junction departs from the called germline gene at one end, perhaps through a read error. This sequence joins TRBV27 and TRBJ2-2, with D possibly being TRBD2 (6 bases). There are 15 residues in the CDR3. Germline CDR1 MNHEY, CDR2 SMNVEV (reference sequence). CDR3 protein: CASTLGGVGTGELFF. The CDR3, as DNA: TGTGCCAGCACTTTAGGCGGGGTCGGCACCGGGGAGCTGTTTTTT.

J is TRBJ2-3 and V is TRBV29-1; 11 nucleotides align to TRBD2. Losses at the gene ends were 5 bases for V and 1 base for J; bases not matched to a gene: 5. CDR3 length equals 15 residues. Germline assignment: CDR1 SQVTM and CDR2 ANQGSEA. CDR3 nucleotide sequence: TGCAGCGTTACCAGTAGCGGGGGGGGCACAGATACGCAGTATTTT. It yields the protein CSVTSSGGGTDTQYF.

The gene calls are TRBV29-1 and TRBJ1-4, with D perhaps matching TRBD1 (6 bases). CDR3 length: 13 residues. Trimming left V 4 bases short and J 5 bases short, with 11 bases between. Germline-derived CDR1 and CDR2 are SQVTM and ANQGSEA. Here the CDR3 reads CSVVGQGNEKLFF. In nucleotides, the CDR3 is TGCAGCGTTGTGGGGCAGGGGAATGAAAAACTGTTTTTT.

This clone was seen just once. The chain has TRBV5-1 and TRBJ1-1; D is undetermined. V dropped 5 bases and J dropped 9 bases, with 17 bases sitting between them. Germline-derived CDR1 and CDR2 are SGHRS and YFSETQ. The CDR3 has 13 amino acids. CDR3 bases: TGCGCCAGCAGAAAAGAGGAGGATACGAAAGCTTTCTTT. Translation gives CASRKEEDTKAFF.

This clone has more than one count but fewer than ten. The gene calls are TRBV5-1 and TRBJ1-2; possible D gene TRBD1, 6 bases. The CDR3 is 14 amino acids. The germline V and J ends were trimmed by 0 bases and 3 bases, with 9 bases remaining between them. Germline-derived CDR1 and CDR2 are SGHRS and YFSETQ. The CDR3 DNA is TGCGCCAGCAGCTTGGGACAGGTGGACTATGGCTACACCTTC. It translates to CASSLGQVDYGYTF.

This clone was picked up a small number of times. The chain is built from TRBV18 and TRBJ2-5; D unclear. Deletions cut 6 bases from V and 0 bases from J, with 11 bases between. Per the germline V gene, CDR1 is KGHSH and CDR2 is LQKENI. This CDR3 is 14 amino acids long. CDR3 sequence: CASSPPSNQETQYF. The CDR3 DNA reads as TGTGCCAGCTCCCCCCCCAGTAACCAAGAGACCCAGTACTTC. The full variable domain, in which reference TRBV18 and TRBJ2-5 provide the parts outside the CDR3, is NAGVMQNPRHLVRRRGQEARLRCSPMKGHSHVYWYRQLPEEGLKFMVYLQKENIIDESGMPKERFSAEFPKEGPSILRIQQVVRGDSAAYFCASSPPSNQETQYFGPGTRLLVL.

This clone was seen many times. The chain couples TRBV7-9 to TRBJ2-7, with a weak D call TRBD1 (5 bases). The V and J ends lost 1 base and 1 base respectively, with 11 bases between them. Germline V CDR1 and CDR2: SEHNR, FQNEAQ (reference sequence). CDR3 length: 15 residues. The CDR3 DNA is TGTGCCAGCAGCTTAGGGGGCTACCCATCCTACGAGCAGTACTTC. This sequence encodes CASSLGGYPSYEQYF.

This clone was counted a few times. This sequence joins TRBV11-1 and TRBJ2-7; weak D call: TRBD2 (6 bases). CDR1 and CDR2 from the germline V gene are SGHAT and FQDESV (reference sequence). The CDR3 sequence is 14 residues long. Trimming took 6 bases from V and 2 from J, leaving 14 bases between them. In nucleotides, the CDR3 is TGTGCCAGCAGGGCGACGCGGGATACCTACGAGCAGTACTTC. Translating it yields CASRATRDTYEQYF.

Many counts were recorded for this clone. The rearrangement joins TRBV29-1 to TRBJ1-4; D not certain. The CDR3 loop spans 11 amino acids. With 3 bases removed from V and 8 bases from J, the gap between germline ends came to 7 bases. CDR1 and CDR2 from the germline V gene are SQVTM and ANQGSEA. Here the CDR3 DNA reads TGCAGCGTTGAGTCTCGGGAAAAACTGTTTTTT. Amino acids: CSVESREKLFF.

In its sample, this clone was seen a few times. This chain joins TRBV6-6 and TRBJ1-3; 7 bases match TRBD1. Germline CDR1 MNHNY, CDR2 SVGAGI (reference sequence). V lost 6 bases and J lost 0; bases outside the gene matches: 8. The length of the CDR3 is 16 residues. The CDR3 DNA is TGTGCCAGCAGACGGACAGGCTTGGGCTCTGGAAACACCATATATTTT. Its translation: CASRRTGLGSGNTIYF.